One sample yielded the 6 T cell receptor beta chains listed below, sequenced in a study of T cell repertoires in cytomegalovirus infection. One entry per CDR3 protein, called by TCRdb with MiXCR from the reads. The sample shows roughly 720,000 distinct CDR3 sequences, roughly a third of them seen only once. The sequenced sample was PBMCs. Receptors were obtained from a human donor in good health (CMV status not recorded). Some clones in this sample may be carry-over from other donors' samples.

This clonotype was counted only a few times. The rearrangement uses TRBV20-1 and TRBJ1-1; 11 nucleotides match TRBD1. CDR1 and CDR2 (germline): DFQATT, SNEGSKA (reference sequence). The CDR3 runs 15 residues. Losses at the gene ends were 0 bases for V and 5 bases for J; bases not matched to a gene: 5. This CDR3 reads CSAREDRDRGTEAFF. The CDR3 coding sequence is TGCAGTGCTAGAGAGGACCGGGACAGGGGGACTGAAGCTTTCTTT.

This clonotype was seen a handful of times. The chain combines TRBV10-3 with TRBJ1-5, with 9 bases matching TRBD1. This CDR3 is built from 16 residues. J was trimmed by 2 bases and V by 2 bases; bases with no gene match: 4. From germline, CDR1 is ENHRY and CDR2 SYGVKD. In DNA form, the CDR3 reads TGTGCCATCAGTGAGAAGAGGACAGGGGGCAATCAGCCCCAGCATTTT. Its translation: CAISEKRTGGNQPQHF.

In its sample, this clonotype was seen a few times. This chain uses TRBV5-5 with TRBJ2-2, with D perhaps matching TRBD1 (7 bases). The germline CDR1 and CDR2 sequences are SGHKS and YYEKEE (reference sequence). Trimming cost V 2 bases and J 4 bases, with 15 bases left between them. The CDR3 has 16 amino acids. This CDR3 reads CASSLLGGTVTGELFF. CDR3 bases: TGTGCCAGCAGCTTACTTGGCGGGACAGTCACCGGGGAGCTGTTTTTT. Supplemented by reference TRBV5-5 and TRBJ2-2, the full variable domain reads DAGVTQSPTHLIKTRGQQVTLRCSPISGHKSVSWYQQVLGQGPQFIFQYYEKEERGRGNFPDRFSARQFPNYSSELNVNALLLGDSALYLCASSLLGGTVTGELFFGEGSRLTVL.

The chain joins TRBV5-1 to TRBJ1-3, with D unclear. Trimming took off 0 bases at V and 0 bases at J, with 7 bases between the two ends. The CDR3 totals 15 residues. Germline V gene sequence: CDR1 SGHRS, CDR2 YFSETQ. The CDR3 sequence is CASSLENSSGNTIYF. In DNA, the CDR3 is TGCGCCAGCAGCTTGGAAAACAGCTCTGGAAACACCATATATTTT.

The chain couples TRBV28 to TRBJ2-7; unclear D gene. This CDR3 is built from 13 residues. CDR1 is MDHEN, CDR2 SYDVKM, per germline. The germline V and J ends were trimmed by 6 bases and 0 bases, with 9 bases remaining between them. The DNA of the CDR3 is TGTGCCAGCAGAGTGACGGACTCCTACGAGCAGTACTTC. Translated: CASRVTDSYEQYF.

J is TRBJ2-1 and V is TRBV4-1; 9 nucleotides match TRBD1. The J segment lost 9 bases and the V segment lost 2 bases, leaving 5 bases of the junction unmatched. Germline-derived CDR1 and CDR2 are MGHRA and YSYEKL. The CDR3 has 14 residues. The CDR3 DNA follows: TGCGCCAGCAGCCAACCAGGACAGGGGTTTGAGCAGTTCTTC. Translated: CASSQPGQGFEQFF.